The next 8 T cell receptor beta chains were all read from a single sample in a study of cytomegalovirus exposure and HLA in healthy donors. PCR involved 60 Vbeta and 13 Jbeta primers. Sequenced by immunoSEQ multiplex PCR; TCRdb stores in-frame clones only, minus some. The profile shows 180,000 or so clones, 75% to 80% of them singletons. The sequenced material came from PBMCs. Receptors originate from a female donor in good health and CMV-seronegative.

The chain combines TRBV5-1 with TRBJ2-7; D is uncertain. V shed 0 bases and J shed 3 bases, with 13 bases lying between them. The CDR3 is made up of 15 amino acids. Germline V lookup: CDR1 SGHRS, CDR2 YFSETQ. CDR3 in amino acids: CASSLDAGGFYEQYF. The CDR3 coding sequence is TGCGCCAGCAGCTTGGACGCCGGCGGATTCTACGAGCAGTACTTC.

The chain combines TRBV7-2 with TRBJ2-7; D remains ambiguous. Germline CDR1 and CDR2: SGHTA and FQGNSA. The CDR3 totals 15 residues. The V and J ends lost 2 bases and 3 bases respectively, with 14 bases between them. CDR3 region: CASSLSRLGVYEQYF. The CDR3 nucleotides read TGTGCCAGCAGCTTAAGTCGCCTTGGAGTCTACGAGCAGTACTTC.

This clone was found a few times. The chain links TRBV7-8 to TRBJ2-5, with no clear D. The CDR3 sequence is 12 residues long. Per germline, CDR1 SGHVS and CDR2 FQNEAQ. V lost 2 bases and J lost 5, with 6 bases in between. The CDR3, as DNA: TGTGCCAGCAGCTTAATTTCGGAGACCCAGTACTTC. As protein: CASSLISETQYF.

The chain joins TRBV6-1 to TRBJ2-5; the D gene is possibly TRBD2 (6 bases). The CDR3 sequence is 12 residues long. The V end was cut by 6 bases, the J end by 5 bases, with 10 bases between. Germline V gives CDR1 MNHNS, CDR2 SASEGT. The CDR3 DNA follows: TGTGCCAGCAGACTAGCTTTTGAGACCCAGTACTTC. Its translation: CASRLAFETQYF.

CDR3 in amino acids: CASSRGDRRDSPLHF. The CDR3 bases are TGTGCCAGCAGCCGGGGGGACCGCAGGGATTCACCCCTCCACTTT. V gene TRBV5-6 combines with J gene TRBJ1-6; the D gene is possibly TRBD1 (5 bases). In germline, CDR1 is SGHDT, CDR2 YYEEEE. With 4 bases removed from V and 8 bases from J, the gap between germline ends came to 16 bases. The CDR3 is 15 amino acids.

This chain links TRBV30 with TRBJ2-2, with D perhaps matching TRBD2 (6 bases). V was clipped by 2 bases and J by 7 bases, with 14 bases between them. Germline-derived CDR1 and CDR2 are GTSNPN and SVGIG (reference sequence). This CDR3 spans 14 amino acids. CDR3 bases: TGTGCCTGGAGTCCTAGCGTGGTAGGCGGGGAGCTGTTTTTT. It is translated as CAWSPSVVGGELFF. The full variable domain, with the rest looked up from reference TRBV30 and TRBJ2-2, is SQTIHQWPATLVQPVGSPLSLECTVEGTSNPNLYWYRQAAGRGLQLLFYSVGIGQISSEVPQNLSASRPQDRQFILSSKKLLLSDSGFYLCAWSPSVVGGELFFGEGSRLTVL.

J is TRBJ1-1 and V is TRBV5-1; TRBD1 is a possible D gene (6 bases). Per germline, CDR1 SGHRS and CDR2 YFSETQ. CDR3 length equals 15 residues. Deletions cut 4 bases from V and 3 bases from J, with 16 bases between. The chain's CDR3 is CASSQMDSSHTEAFF. Here the CDR3 DNA reads TGCGCCAGCAGCCAGATGGACAGTAGCCACACTGAAGCTTTCTTT.

The chain joins TRBV28 to TRBJ2-1, with unresolved D. This CDR3 contains 14 residues. Germline V gene sequence: CDR1 MDHEN, CDR2 SYDVKM. V lost 8 bases to trimming and J lost 3 bases, with 14 bases between them. CDR3 protein: CASSPTVSYNEQFF. In nucleotides, the CDR3 is TGTGCCAGCTCCCCAACGGTAAGCTACAATGAGCAGTTCTTC.